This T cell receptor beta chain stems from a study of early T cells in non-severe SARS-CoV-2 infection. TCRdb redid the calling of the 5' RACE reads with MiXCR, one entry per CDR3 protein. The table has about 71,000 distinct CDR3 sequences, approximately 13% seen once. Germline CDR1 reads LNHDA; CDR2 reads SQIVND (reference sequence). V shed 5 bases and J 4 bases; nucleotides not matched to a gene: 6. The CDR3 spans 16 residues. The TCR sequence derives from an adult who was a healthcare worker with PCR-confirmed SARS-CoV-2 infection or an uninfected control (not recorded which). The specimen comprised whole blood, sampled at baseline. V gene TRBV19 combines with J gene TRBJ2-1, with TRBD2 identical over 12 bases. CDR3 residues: CASSGLAGRDYNEQFF. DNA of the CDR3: TGTGCCAGTAGTGGACTAGCGGGGCGCGATTACAATGAGCAGTTCTTC.